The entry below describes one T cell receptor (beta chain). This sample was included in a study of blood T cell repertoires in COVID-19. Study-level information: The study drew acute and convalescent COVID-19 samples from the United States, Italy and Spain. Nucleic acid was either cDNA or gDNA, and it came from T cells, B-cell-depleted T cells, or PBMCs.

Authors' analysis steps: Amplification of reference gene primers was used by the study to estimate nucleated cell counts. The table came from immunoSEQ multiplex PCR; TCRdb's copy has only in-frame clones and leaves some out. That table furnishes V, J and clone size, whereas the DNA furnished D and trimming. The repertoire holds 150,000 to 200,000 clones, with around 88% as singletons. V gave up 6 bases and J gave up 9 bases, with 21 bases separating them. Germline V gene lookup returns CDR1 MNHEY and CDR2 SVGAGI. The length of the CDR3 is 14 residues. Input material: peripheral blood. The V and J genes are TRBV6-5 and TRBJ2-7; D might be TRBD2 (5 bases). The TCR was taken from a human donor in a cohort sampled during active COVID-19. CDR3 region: CASRLLGSSGWQYF. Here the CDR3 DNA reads TGTGCCAGCAGACTACTTGGGAGCTCCGGCTGGCAGTACTTC.